This T cell receptor (beta chain) stems from a study of CD8 T cells in Susac syndrome. Random hexamers were used to reverse transcribe the RNA input (roughly 0.5 to 1 ug). Amplification of the TCR beta CDR3 was carried out by immunoSEQ multiplex PCR, which spanned a total of 54 Vbeta and 13 Jbeta segments. TCRdb analysed the immunoSEQ multiplex PCR reads with MiXCR anew, one entry per CDR3 protein. This table holds about 280,000 distinct CDR3 sequences, more than 75% found once. Study outcomes and limitations: Only a relatively small number of individuals were included in the TCR sequencing and HLA analysis.

This CDR3 is built from 15 residues. Trimming left V 0 bases short and J 1 base short, with 12 bases between. Looked up from germline, CDR1 is GTSNPN and CDR2 is SVGIG (reference sequence). Regarding this clonotype: No antigen is known for it.

TCR beta sequencing covered blood CD8+ and CD4+ T cells. The CD8+ and CD4+ T cells were negatively isolated, with the TEMRA cells enriched by FACS. The rearrangement links TRBV30 to TRBJ1-1, with a possible D match to TRBD1 (6 bases). This clonotype was sampled from a human donor with multiple sclerosis. The sample consisted of CD8+ T cells from PBMCs. The CDR3 nucleotides are TGTGCCTGGAGTGTCTTCCAGGGGAGGAACACTGAAGCTTTCTTT. Amino acids: CAWSVFQGRNTEAFF.